The 6 T cell receptor beta chains presented below share a single source sample, sequenced in a study of T cell changes during pregnancy in multiple sclerosis. Libraries were prepared by immunoSEQ multiplex PCR; TCRdb keeps only in-frame clonotypes and omits some of them. The sample lists about 110,000 clones, around 90% occurring once. This material consisted of peripheral blood, taken in the third trimester of pregnancy. These receptors all stem from a female donor in good health, enrolled as a control in a pregnancy study.

The rearrangement joins TRBV5-8 to TRBJ1-5, with 7 bases matching TRBD1. This CDR3 has 15 amino acids. V lost 3 bases, J lost 1 base, and 4 bases stayed unmatched. In germline, CDR1 is SGHTS, CDR2 YDEGEE. In DNA form, the CDR3 reads TGTGCCAGCAGCTGGGGACAGCAAAGCAATCAGCCCCAGCATTTT. Translated, it gives CASSWGQQSNQPQHF.

The chain has TRBV11-3 and TRBJ1-1; D is unclear. This CDR3 region has 13 residues. Trimming cost V 1 base and J 3 bases, with 6 bases left between them. Germline V gives CDR1 SGHNT, CDR2 YENEEA. DNA of the CDR3: TGTGCCAGCAGCTTAGGAACGGACACTGAAGCTTTCTTT. This sequence encodes CASSLGTDTEAFF.

The chain has TRBV7-8 and TRBJ1-2; 7 bases map to TRBD1. The V segment lost 5 bases and the J segment 5 bases; nucleotides outside the gene matches: 5. The germline CDR1 and CDR2 sequences are SGHVS and FQNEAQ. CDR3 length: 13 amino acids. This CDR3 reads CASSIGTVYGYTF. In nucleotides, the CDR3 is TGTGCCAGCAGCATCGGGACAGTTTATGGCTACACCTTC.

The chain combines TRBV5-1 with TRBJ2-1; a possible D gene is TRBD1 (6 bases). The CDR3 loop spans 18 amino acids. Looked up from germline, CDR1 is SGHRS and CDR2 is YFSETQ. The V and J ends lost 1 base and 6 bases respectively, with 23 bases between them. CDR3 nucleotides: TGCGCCAGCAGCTTGATGGGGCAGGGGTCAATTGGGGGCAATGAGCAGTTCTTC. Protein product: CASSLMGQGSIGGNEQFF.

This clone has only one observation. The rearrangement links TRBV6-6 to TRBJ1-6; 7 positions match TRBD1. The germline V gene has CDR1 MNHNY and CDR2 SVGAGI (reference sequence). V was pared by 6 bases and J by 0 bases, with 5 bases of the junction left unmatched. The CDR3 loop spans 16 amino acids. The CDR3 DNA reads TGTGCCAGCAGCTCGGGACAGAGCTCCTATAATTCACCCCTCCACTTT. Protein product: CASSSGQSSYNSPLHF.

V and J are TRBV29-1 and TRBJ1-4, with TRBD1 matching 8 bases. Germline CDR1 is SQVTM and CDR2 is ANQGSEA. This CDR3 is built from 16 residues. Trimming took 7 bases from V and 3 from J; bases not matched to a gene: 13. CDR3 loop: CSAEGGQGRSNEKLFF. The CDR3 DNA sequence: TGCAGCGCCGAGGGCGGACAGGGTCGGTCTAATGAAAAACTGTTTTTT.